The T cell receptor (beta chain) under discussion was sequenced for a study of CXCR3-negative and CXCR3-positive naive CD8 T cells. Study-wide results and caveats: CXCR3-negative naive cells had less hydrophobic TRB CDR3s than did CXCR3-positive naive cells. Both naive subsets had comparably high diversity; memory CD8+ cells much lower.

The CD45RO-CCR7+CD27+CD95- phenotype denoted naive CD8+ T cells. The TRB cDNA libraries were prepared by 5' RACE with UMI labels. TCRdb processed the 5' RACE reads again and assigns one entry to each CDR3 protein, with no DNA. The sample is made up of more than 5,000 distinct CDR3 sequences, and the top ten hold about 1.7% of it. The CDR3 runs 11 residues. The germline V gene has CDR1 SNHLY and CDR2 FYNNEI. According to its frequency, this clonotype is medium-sized. Its antigen is as yet unknown. This sequence originates from a human donor in good health. Some clones in this sample may be carry-over from other donors' samples. Sample: naive CXCR3+ CD8+ T cells from blood. Subset specified: CD45RO-CCR7+CD27+CD95- naive CD8+ T cells expressing CXCR3 (TNR3+). The chain employs TRBV2 and TRBJ1-2. CDR3 residues: CASSAPSGYTF.